This T cell receptor beta chain derives from a study of Graves' ophthalmopathy and Graves' hyperthyroidism. This CDR3 is 16 amino acids long. Germline-derived CDR1 and CDR2 are SNHLY and FYNNEI. The V and J ends lost 6 bases and 2 bases, in that order; junction bases with no gene match: 6. RNA transcripts served as template for amplifying TCR beta CDR3 sequences. The workflow started with a first-round RT-PCR run with HTBI primers and then moved on to a second-round multiplex PCR. TCRdb re-analysed the multiplex PCR reads in MiXCR, keeping a single row per CDR3 protein. The profile shows hundreds of thousands of distinct CDR3 sequences, roughly 41% of them singletons.

This receptor was identified in an adult man with Graves' ophthalmopathy. The rearrangement joins TRBV2 to TRBJ2-3, with 12 bases matching TRBD2. The sequenced sample consisted of peripheral blood. CDR3 protein: CASRALAGGFTDTQYF. The CDR3 DNA sequence: TGTGCCAGCAGGGCACTAGCGGGAGGCTTCACAGATACGCAGTATTTT. Full variable domain (outside the CDR3, taken from reference TRBV2 and TRBJ2-3): EPEVTQTPSHQVTQMGQEVILRCVPISNHLYFYWYRQILGQKVEFLVSFYNNEISEKSEIFDDQFSVERPDGSNFTLKIRSTKLEDSAMYFCASRALAGGFTDTQYFGPGTRLTVL.